These 15 T cell receptor beta chains came from one sample sequenced in a study of blood T cell repertoires in COVID-19. TCRdb keeps only in-frame clones here, not all; method: immunoSEQ multiplex PCR. The table lists approximately 70,000 clones, about 80% of them singletons. Input material: peripheral blood. The receptors here all came from a woman aged 80 or over with acute or convalescent COVID-19.

The chain uses TRBV20-1 and TRBJ2-7; TRBD2 might be the D (5 bases). Trimming cost V 3 bases and J 4 bases, with 25 bases left between them. The CDR3 contains 17 residues. The germline gives CDR1 DFQATT, CDR2 SNEGSKA (reference sequence). The CDR3: CSASSLSDGGRAYEQYF. CDR3 DNA: TGCAGTGCTAGTTCCCTCTCGGATGGCGGGCGAGCTTACGAGCAGTACTTC.

The chain combines TRBV18 with TRBJ2-5; 14 bases are shared with TRBD2. V shed 5 bases and J 5 bases; nucleotides not matched to a gene: 7. Germline V gene data show CDR1 as KGHSH and CDR2 as LQKENI. CDR3 length equals 16 residues. CDR3 DNA: TGTGCCAGCTCAGAGGGACTAGCGGGAGCGCGGGAGACCCAGTACTTC. This codes for CASSEGLAGARETQYF.

The J gene is TRBJ2-7, the V gene TRBV7-6, with a weak D call TRBD2 (6 bases). V shed 5 bases and J shed 0 bases, with 17 bases lying between them. Germline V lookup: CDR1 SGHVS, CDR2 FNYEAQ. The CDR3 spans 16 residues. The CDR3 reads CASSIRAGLSSYEQYF. CDR3 DNA: TGTGCCAGCAGCATAAGGGCGGGGTTAAGCTCCTACGAGCAGTACTTC. Looking up the rest from reference TRBV7-6 and TRBJ2-7 gives the full variable domain: GAGVSQSPRYKVTKRGQDVALRCDPISGHVSLYWYRQALGQGPEFLTYFNYEAQQDKSGLPNDRFSAERPEGSISTLTIQRTEQRDSAMYRCASSIRAGLSSYEQYFGPGTRLTVT.

This chain connects TRBV19 to TRBJ2-1, with D maybe TRBD2 (6 bases). V lost 3 bases and J lost 5, with 17 bases in between. CDR3 length: 16 amino acids. Germline assignment: CDR1 LNHDA and CDR2 SQIVND (reference sequence). CDR3 DNA sequence: TGTGCCAGTAGTATGCGCCGGCCAGGAGGGCACAATGAGCAGTTCTTC. Translating it yields CASSMRRPGGHNEQFF.

The chain couples TRBV5-1 to TRBJ2-7; 10 nucleotides align to TRBD2. Germline loops: CDR1 SGHRS, CDR2 YFSETQ. V trimming: 2 bases; J trimming: 6 bases; junction bases outside the gene matches: 5. The CDR3 contains 14 residues. CDR3 protein: CASSLAGGHREQYF. The CDR3 bases are TGCGCCAGCAGCTTAGCGGGAGGGCATCGCGAGCAGTACTTC.

The rearrangement uses TRBV4-3 and TRBJ2-7; D perhaps matches TRBD2 (5 bases). This CDR3 is 15 amino acids long. Germline CDR1 is LGHNA and CDR2 is YSLEER. V was pared by 0 bases and J by 3 bases, with 12 bases between. The CDR3 DNA follows: TGCGCCAGCAGCCAAGAACTTCTCGGAGGCTACGAGCAGTACTTC. Protein sequence: CASSQELLGGYEQYF.

This chain uses TRBV7-9 with TRBJ1-4; 8 positions agree with TRBD1. The CDR3 has 15 amino acids. Germline V gives CDR1 SEHNR, CDR2 FQNEAQ (reference sequence). The V and J ends lost 4 bases and 7 bases, in that order; junction bases with no gene match: 8. The CDR3 here is CASSSDRGFGEKLFF. The CDR3 region has the DNA TGTGCCAGCAGCTCCGACAGGGGCTTTGGTGAAAAACTGTTTTTT.

The chain employs TRBV6-6 and TRBJ2-7; 8 bases are a match to TRBD2. The V gene's germline CDR1 is MNHNY and CDR2 SVGAGI (reference sequence). J was trimmed by 3 bases and V by 6 bases; bases with no gene match: 10. This CDR3 comprises 15 residues. Written as DNA, the CDR3 is TGTGCCAGCAGGGGAGGGAATAGCGGGAACTACGAGCAGTACTTC. Its translation: CASRGGNSGNYEQYF.

V is TRBV10-1 and J is TRBJ1-2; TRBD1 matches 8 bases. The ends lost 5 bases at V and 3 bases at J; junction bases unmatched: 2. This CDR3 region has 13 residues. CDR1 is WNHNN and CDR2 is SYGVQD in the germline V gene (reference sequence). The CDR3 region is CASSQDRDYGYTF. The CDR3 DNA follows: TGCGCCAGCAGTCAGGACAGGGACTATGGCTACACCTTC.

The chain recombines TRBV7-2 with TRBJ2-2; TRBD1 matches 9 bases. The length of the CDR3 is 15 residues. Germline CDR1 SGHTA, CDR2 FQGNSA. V lost 1 base, J lost 8 bases, and 5 bases stayed unmatched. The CDR3 here is CASSLVSDRGGELFF. The CDR3 bases are TGTGCCAGCAGCTTAGTTTCTGACAGGGGGGGGGAGCTGTTTTTT.

This clone has only a few counts. V is TRBV6-5 and J is TRBJ1-1; D is uncertain. The CDR3 has 14 amino acids. In germline, CDR1 is MNHEY, CDR2 SVGAGI. Trimming took off 4 bases at V and 6 bases at J, with 15 bases between the two ends. The CDR3 bases are TGTGCCAGCAGTTTCACAACCCCCCGGGCTGAAGCTTTCTTT. Amino acid sequence: CASSFTTPRAEAFF.

The chain is built from TRBV4-1 and TRBJ2-2; D ambiguous. The CDR3 covers 14 residues. CDR1 and CDR2 (germline): MGHRA, YSYEKL. V dropped 0 bases and J dropped 4 bases, with 6 bases sitting between them. As DNA, the CDR3 is TGCGCCAGCAGCCAAGATCCAGGCACCGGGGAGCTGTTTTTT. Its protein product is CASSQDPGTGELFF.

The chain combines TRBV28 with TRBJ2-1, with D possibly matching TRBD2 (6 bases). Germline V gene sequence: CDR1 MDHEN, CDR2 SYDVKM. V lost 6 bases and J 9 bases, leaving 24 bases between the germline ends. The CDR3 totals 16 residues. CDR3 DNA sequence: TGTGCCAGCAGCCCCCTGCCGGGACTGGGGACGGGTGAGCAGTTCTTC. Translation: CASSPLPGLGTGEQFF.

A single count supports this clone. This chain connects TRBV5-6 to TRBJ2-7; 7 positions match TRBD1. Germline V gives CDR1 SGHDT, CDR2 YYEEEE. CDR3 length: 13 amino acids. Losses at the gene ends were 4 bases for V and 2 bases for J; bases not matched to a gene: 3. As DNA, the CDR3 is TGTGCCAGCAGCATGGGACAGCCCTACGAGCAGTACTTC. This encodes CASSMGQPYEQYF.

The CDR3: CASSQPGQVYGYTF. CDR3 nucleotide sequence: TGCGCCAGCAGCCAACCGGGACAGGTCTATGGCTACACCTTC. This chain connects TRBV5-1 to TRBJ1-2; 8 bases line up with TRBD1. Looked up from germline, CDR1 is SGHRS and CDR2 is YFSETQ. This CDR3 spans 14 amino acids. Germline trimming cut 4 bases from V and 4 bases from J; bases unmatched to any gene: 6.